A selection of T cell receptor beta chains follows, all from one sample in a study of technical replicates of blood from a few donors. TCRdb's copy holds only in-frame clones and misses some; the assay was immunoSEQ multiplex PCR. The repertoire holds tens of thousands of clones, with roughly 93% as singletons. Source material: T cells isolated from PBMCs. These receptors originate from a human donor in good health. CDR3s include the opening cysteine and the closing phenylalanine or tryptophan.

V gene: TRBV7-2
CDR3 protein: CASIRTSGRGQFF

V gene: TRBV30
CDR3 protein: CASQRGGGIQYF

V gene: TRBV28
CDR3 protein: CASSLGQGSNEQFF

V gene: TRBV11-1
CDR3 protein: CASSFGTGDYEQYF

V gene: TRBV28
CDR3 protein: CASRHRVISYEQYF

V gene: TRBV10-3
CDR3 protein: CAIRAFGINGMNTEAFF

V gene: TRBV6-1
CDR3 protein: CATMDIREQYF

V gene: TRBV6-5
CDR3 protein: CASSYLRTGNYGYTF

V gene: TRBV19
CDR3 protein: CASKVRAGGDNEQFF

V gene: TRBV19
CDR3 protein: CASSTALAGSSEQYF